What follows are 21 T cell receptor beta chains derived from one specimen sequenced in a study of T cells in severe cutaneous drug reactions. Bulk and single-cell libraries used iRepertoire multiplex PCR with TCR subtype-specific primers. TCRdb re-called the multiplex PCR reads; one entry per CDR3 protein, DNA not given. Found here are 20,000 to 25,000 distinct CDR3 sequences; the top ten clones hold under 8.5%. The patients sequenced had a carbamazepine-induced Stevens-Johnson syndrome or toxic epidermal necrolysis reaction. The specimen sequenced was PBMCs. The source of these receptors is a human donor with toxic epidermal necrolysis, a severe cutaneous drug reaction.

This chain connects TRBV6-1 to TRBJ2-7; TCRdb indicates TRBD1, and absent DNA this call remains unverified. The CDR3 consists of 14 residues. CDR1 is MNHNS, CDR2 SASEGT, per germline. The CDR3: CAEIRDGNSYEQYF.

The CDR3 here is CASSQEGPGLAGVPEQYF. The chain has TRBV4-3 and TRBJ2-7; TCRdb gives TRBD2 as the D gene, but with no DNA this cannot be confirmed. The germline V gene has CDR1 LGHNA and CDR2 YSLEER. CDR3 length equals 18 residues.

This sequence joins TRBV7-9 and TRBJ2-1; the TCRdb D gene call, TRBD2, has no DNA to confirm it. This CDR3 has 15 residues. Germline assignment: CDR1 SEHNR and CDR2 FQNEAQ (reference sequence). This chain's CDR3 is CASSPGLAVLNEQFF.

The CDR3 sequence is CASSIDRLMNTEAFF. The genes are TRBV19 and TRBJ1-1. Germline V lookup: CDR1 LNHDA, CDR2 SQIVND (reference sequence). CDR3 length equals 15 residues.

This CDR3 is CASGTVYNEQFF. V usage is TRBV28 and J usage is TRBJ2-1; TCRdb picks TRBD1, but there is no DNA to check that call. The CDR3 is 12 residues long. CDR1 and CDR2 from the germline V gene are MDHEN and SYDVKM.

The chain has TRBV19 and TRBJ2-3. Germline loops: CDR1 LNHDA, CDR2 SQIVND (reference sequence). This CDR3 has 15 residues. The CDR3 sequence is CASNSPITSTDTQYF.

This chain connects TRBV9 to TRBJ1-3; TCRdb selects TRBD1, and the lack of DNA leaves this call unchecked. The V gene's germline CDR1 is SGDLS and CDR2 YYNGEE. The CDR3 is 15 residues long. The CDR3 reads CASSSTAKSGNTIYF.

The V gene is TRBV4-1, the J gene TRBJ2-7; the D call of TRBD2 rests on TCRdb alone, since no DNA is present to check it. Germline V gene sequence: CDR1 MGHRA, CDR2 YSYEKL. There are 16 residues in the CDR3. The chain's CDR3 is CASSQGGLADSYEQYF.

V is TRBV29-1 and J is TRBJ1-5. Germline assignment: CDR1 SQVTM and CDR2 ANQGSEA. This CDR3 has 15 amino acids. This CDR3 is CSVELPNSGNQPQHF.

The chain combines TRBV20-1 with TRBJ2-1; TCRdb designates TRBD2, a call that cannot be tested without DNA. The CDR3 loop spans 14 amino acids. The germline gives CDR1 DFQATT, CDR2 SNEGSKA (reference sequence). The CDR3 region is CSARAGGGVNEQFF.

This CDR3 is CADLSGTVEREGSFYEQYF. The chain combines TRBV6-5 with TRBJ2-7; TCRdb designates TRBD1, a call that cannot be tested without DNA. Looked up from germline, CDR1 is MNHEY and CDR2 is SVGAGI. The CDR3 runs 19 residues.

V is TRBV28 and J is TRBJ1-2; with no DNA, the TCRdb D assignment of TRBD1 cannot be verified. Germline lookup yields CDR1 MDHEN and CDR2 SYDVKM. CDR3 length equals 15 residues. The CDR3 spells CASRIGGRTLLGYTF.

The chain carries TRBV7-9 and TRBJ2-4. The CDR3 is 13 residues long. Germline loops: CDR1 SEHNR, CDR2 FQNEAQ (reference sequence). The CDR3 region is CASFKLAKNIQYF.

The V and J genes are TRBV29-1 and TRBJ1-1; TCRdb's D gene call, TRBD1, goes unchecked for lack of DNA. This CDR3 has 12 amino acids. The germline V gene has CDR1 SQVTM and CDR2 ANQGSEA. The CDR3: CSVLLGTTEAFF.

The genes are TRBV28 and TRBJ2-4; without DNA, the TCRdb call of TRBD2 cannot be checked. CDR1 MDHEN and CDR2 SYDVKM come from the germline V gene. The CDR3 runs to 14 residues. The CDR3 here is CASSPTSGENIQYF.

J is TRBJ2-1 and V is TRBV25-1. Germline V CDR1 and CDR2: MGHDK, SYGVNS. This CDR3 contains 11 residues. CDR3 sequence: CASRNGKEQFF. Drawing the rest from reference TRBV25-1 and TRBJ2-1, the complete variable domain is EADIYQTPRYLVIGTGKKITLECSQTMGHDKMYWYQQDPGMELHLIHYSYGVNSTEKGDLSSESTVSRIRTEHFPLTLESARPSHTSQYLCASRNGKEQFFGPGTRLTVL.

V gene TRBV20-1 combines with J gene TRBJ2-3; TCRdb calls TRBD2, which cannot be checked without DNA. This CDR3 has 16 residues. Germline CDR1 is DFQATT and CDR2 is SNEGSKA (reference sequence). Here the CDR3 reads CSARVGASRSADTQYF.

Its frequency marks this clonotype as medium-sized. V usage is TRBV30 and J usage is TRBJ2-1. This CDR3 has 13 residues. The germline V gene has CDR1 GTSNPN and CDR2 SVGIG (reference sequence). The CDR3 loop is CAWSKGLHNEQFF.

The gene calls are TRBV11-2 and TRBJ1-1; TCRdb selects TRBD1, and the lack of DNA leaves this call unchecked. Germline-derived CDR1 and CDR2 are SGHAT and FQNNGV. The CDR3 is 13 amino acids. The CDR3 region is CASSLVYRTEAFF.

This chain links TRBV5-1 with TRBJ2-5; TCRdb's D call of TRBD1 is untestable without DNA. This CDR3 has 15 residues. Germline V CDR1 and CDR2: SGHRS, YFSETQ. This chain's CDR3 is CASSRVMGLGETQYF.

The genes are TRBV27 and TRBJ2-1. Germline V gene data show CDR1 as MNHEY and CDR2 as SMNVEV (reference sequence). The CDR3 spans 13 residues. The CDR3 is CASSLTTYNEQFF.